This section outlines one T cell receptor beta chain sequence together with its context. The record originates from a study of blood T cell repertoires in COVID-19. Study-level information: Italy, Spain and the United States were the sources of the convalescent and acute COVID-19 samples. From T cells, B-cell-depleted T cells, or PBMCs came the material, which was cDNA or gDNA.

Germline V gene lookup returns CDR1 KGHSH and CDR2 LQKENI. This CDR3 has 16 residues. V trimming: 5 bases; J trimming: 3 bases; junction bases outside the gene matches: 9. In the authors' workflow: The authors estimated nucleated cell counts from reference gene primer amplification. TCRdb's table, derived via immunoSEQ multiplex PCR, lists solely in-frame clones and lacks some. The V and J calls and clone size come from that table; D and trimming were worked out from the DNA. Among about 140,000 clones, almost 80% were seen once, and the ten largest hold roughly 9.8%. The J gene is TRBJ2-1, the V gene TRBV18; 8 bases are a match to TRBD1. The receptor's source is a man aged 55-75 years who had recovered from COVID-19. The sequenced material came from peripheral blood. CDR3: CASSLVGQGGYNEQFF. The CDR3 bases are TGTGCCAGCTCATTAGTCGGACAGGGCGGCTACAATGAGCAGTTCTTC.